One T cell receptor (beta chain) is described in this entry. The data were obtained in a study of early T cells in non-severe SARS-CoV-2 infection. The germline CDR1 and CDR2 sequences are SGHAT and FQNNGV. V lost 1 base to trimming and J lost 8 bases, with 10 bases between them. There are 13 residues in the CDR3. TCRdb independently ran MiXCR on the 5' RACE reads; one entry per CDR3 protein. Of tens of thousands of distinct CDR3 sequences in the sample, around an eighth are singletons; the top ten hold 6.5% to 9%. The chain joins TRBV11-2 to TRBJ2-3; D is unresolved. Material for sequencing was whole blood. The TCR sequence derives from an adult who was a healthcare worker with PCR-confirmed SARS-CoV-2 infection or an uninfected control (not recorded which). This chain's CDR3 is CASSLVGRATQYF. CDR3 DNA sequence: TGTGCCAGCAGCTTAGTTGGTCGAGCTACGCAGTATTTT.